This T cell receptor (beta chain) was recovered during a study of Ad26.COV2.S vaccination and SARS-CoV-2 variants. The V gene's germline CDR1 is ENHRY and CDR2 SYGVKD. V was pared by 8 bases and J by 7 bases, with 1 base of the junction left unmatched. CDR3 size: 12 residues. Treatment meaning: about 20 received Ad26.COV2.S at low or high dose, single or two shots; about 5 received placebo; per-sample allocation not given. It was on day 63 after the first vaccine or placebo injection that samples were taken. Assay used: immunoSEQ multiplex PCR; TCRdb lists only in-frame clones, some missing. In the table there are under 500,000 clones, about nine tenths of which are singletons.

The gene calls are TRBV10-3 and TRBJ1-4; 10 bases match TRBD1. This specimen consisted of peripheral blood, obtained in a trial of Ad26.COV2.S vaccine versus placebo. This sequence was found in a person between 18 and 65 years old who received the Ad26.COV2.S COVID-19 vaccine or a placebo. The CDR3 bases are TGTGCCATCGGGACAGGGGCTGAAAAACTGTTTTTT. This sequence encodes CAIGTGAEKLFF.